The 26 T cell receptor beta chains given below trace back to one sample, sequenced in a study of T-cell reconstitution after alpha-beta-depleted transplantation in children. Unique molecular identifiers were incorporated into the prepared TCRbeta library. TCRdb reprocessed the PCR reads via MiXCR and lists one record per CDR3 protein. The data show some 340,000 distinct CDR3 sequences, with about a tenth seen just once and around 2.5% held by the top ten. Sequences were derived from PBMCs from the stem cell graft donor, sampled from the stem cell graft. The receptor set was obtained from a human donor who donated a stem cell graft to a child with acute lymphoblastic leukemia.

Only a few counts were recorded for this clonotype. This chain links TRBV27 with TRBJ1-2; 7 nucleotides agree with TRBD1. Trimming removed 4 bases from V and 4 bases from J; junction bases left unmatched: 18. This CDR3 region has 18 residues. Germline V gives CDR1 MNHEY, CDR2 SMNVEV (reference sequence). The CDR3 sequence is CASSSLTGVIPLGYGYTF. The CDR3 bases are TGTGCCAGCAGTTCTCTTACAGGGGTCATCCCCCTTGGCTATGGCTACACCTTC.

In its sample, this clonotype was seen a few times. The chain joins TRBV4-1 to TRBJ1-2; possibly TRBD1 for D (6 bases). The CDR3 loop spans 14 amino acids. Trimming left V 1 base short and J 5 bases short, with 11 bases between. Per germline, CDR1 MGHRA and CDR2 YSYEKL. The CDR3 here is CASSQVAGEYGYTF. The CDR3 DNA reads as TGCGCCAGCAGCCAAGTCGCAGGGGAATATGGCTACACCTTC.

At least ten counts were recorded for this clonotype. The V gene is TRBV20-1, the J gene TRBJ1-5; D is undetermined. CDR1 is DFQATT and CDR2 is SNEGSKA in the germline V gene (reference sequence). This CDR3 region has 13 residues. The V and J ends lost 5 bases and 1 base respectively, with 9 bases between them. As DNA, the CDR3 is TGCAGTGCTGCCCCCCCAAGCAATCAGCCCCAGCATTTT. Translating gives CSAAPPSNQPQHF.

This clonotype came up a few times. The chain couples TRBV7-8 to TRBJ2-3, with a possible D match to TRBD2 (6 bases). This CDR3 has 16 residues. Trimming shortened V by 2 bases and J by 2 bases, and 14 bases separated the two germline ends. Germline V CDR1 and CDR2: SGHVS, FQNEAQ. The CDR3 sequence is CASSLRRGGFTDTQYF. The CDR3 bases are TGTGCCAGCAGCTTAAGAAGGGGAGGTTTCACAGATACGCAGTATTTT.

This clonotype was counted at least ten times. The chain recombines TRBV19 with TRBJ1-2; 7 bases map to TRBD1. The germline CDR1 and CDR2 sequences are LNHDA and SQIVND (reference sequence). The CDR3 has 14 residues. J lost 2 bases, V lost 9 bases, and 9 bases had no gene match. CDR3 sequence: CASKVQQGNYGYTF. The DNA for the CDR3 is TGTGCCAGCAAGGTACAACAGGGGAACTATGGCTACACCTTC.

This clonotype showed up just a few times. V usage is TRBV24-1 and J usage is TRBJ1-5; weak D call: TRBD1 (5 bases). This CDR3 has 15 residues. CDR1 is KGHDR and CDR2 is SFDVKD in the germline V gene. Trimming removed 3 bases from V and 5 bases from J, with 13 bases in between. The CDR3 reads CATSDGGMGHQPQHF. In DNA, the CDR3 is TGTGCCACCAGTGATGGGGGAATGGGGCATCAGCCCCAGCATTTT.

This rearrangement joins TRBV20-1 to TRBJ2-2; D uncertain. Germline loops: CDR1 DFQATT, CDR2 SNEGSKA (reference sequence). With 4 bases removed from V and 4 bases from J, the gap between germline ends came to 13 bases. The CDR3 sequence is 14 residues long. The CDR3: CSAMRQAGTGELFF. Here the CDR3 DNA reads TGCAGTGCTATGCGGCAGGCCGGCACCGGGGAGCTGTTTTTT.

As for this clonotype: No conserved phenylalanine or tryptophan ends this CDR3, so it is likely a read error. Because the CDR3's place on the DNA is in doubt, the DNA is left out and the CDR3 is given as listed by TCRdb. The chain joins TRBV27 to TRBJ2-1; the listed D gene, TRBD1, was not tested against the DNA. Germline-derived CDR1 and CDR2 are MNHEY and SMNVEV (reference sequence). The CDR3 spans 11 residues, counting both ends. The CDR3: CASSLSPSPPP.

This clonotype has more than one count but fewer than ten. V and J are TRBV10-3 and TRBJ2-5; the match to TRBD2 covers 9 bases. CDR3 length: 16 amino acids. J was trimmed by 2 bases and V by 3 bases; bases with no gene match: 7. Germline lookup yields CDR1 ENHRY and CDR2 SYGVKD. The CDR3 nucleotides are TGTGCCATCAGTGACCCCGGGACTAGCAATCAAGAGACCCAGTACTTC. Translated, it gives CAISDPGTSNQETQYF.

For this clonotype: This could be a read error, since a much larger clone is one nucleotide away. The rearrangement joins TRBV27 to TRBJ2-3, with D maybe TRBD2 (6 bases). V lost 4 bases, J lost 8 bases, and 22 bases lay in between. The germline CDR1 and CDR2 sequences are MNHEY and SMNVEV (reference sequence). This CDR3 has 16 residues. DNA for the CDR3: TGTGCCAGCAGTTCACTAGGGCCGCGGGGTGTTGGTACGCAGTATTTT. Translating it yields CASSSLGPRGVGTQYF.

DNA for the CDR3: TGTGCCAGCAGCCTAGGTCCGGTAGCGAGAGCCTACAATGAGCAGTTCTTC. Residues: CASSLGPVARAYNEQFF. The chain carries TRBV9 and TRBJ2-1; D might be TRBD2 (5 bases). Germline V lookup: CDR1 SGDLS, CDR2 YYNGEE. This CDR3 has 17 residues. The V end was cut by 4 bases, the J end by 2 bases, with 19 bases between.

There are many counts of this clonotype. The rearrangement uses TRBV10-3 and TRBJ2-5; no clear D. Trimming stripped 5 bases from V and 5 bases from J, with 9 bases between. CDR3 length: 12 amino acids. CDR1 and CDR2 from the germline V gene are ENHRY and SYGVKD. The CDR3 loop reads CAISPYAETQYF. Written as DNA, the CDR3 is TGTGCCATCAGTCCTTACGCGGAGACCCAGTACTTC.

The chain uses TRBV4-2 and TRBJ2-7; 12 bases map to TRBD1. Germline-derived CDR1 and CDR2 are LGHNA and YNFKEQ. This CDR3 spans 16 amino acids. With 4 bases clipped from V and 4 bases from J, the junction kept 8 bases outside the gene matches. DNA of the CDR3: TGTGCCAGCAGCCTCCCGCCGGGACAGGGGGCTTACGAGCAGTACTTC. As protein: CASSLPPGQGAYEQYF.

This chain connects TRBV7-3 to TRBJ2-1; D is perhaps TRBD2 (6 bases). Trimming stripped 4 bases from V and 9 bases from J, with 22 bases between. The CDR3 is 16 amino acids. CDR1 and CDR2 (germline): SGHTA, FQGTGA. The CDR3 reads CASSSGWLAQSSEQFF. Here the CDR3 DNA reads TGTGCCAGCAGCTCCGGCTGGCTAGCGCAGTCCAGTGAGCAGTTCTTC.

This clonotype occurred a few times. The rearrangement joins TRBV6-1 to TRBJ2-1; possibly TRBD1 for D (5 bases). Germline CDR1 and CDR2: MNHNS and SASEGT. The CDR3 is made up of 15 amino acids. The ends were cut back, 5 bases at V and 5 bases at J, with 16 bases in the middle. The CDR3 DNA follows: TGTGCCAGCAGTAGGGGCGGAAACCCCAACAATGAGCAGTTCTTC. This translates into CASSRGGNPNNEQFF.

The chain is built from TRBV29-1 and TRBJ2-2; maybe TRBD1 (6 bases). This CDR3 spans 14 amino acids. The V gene's germline CDR1 is SQVTM and CDR2 ANQGSEA. Trimming cost V 4 bases and J 5 bases, with 14 bases left between them. The CDR3: CSVVTGLPTGELFF. The CDR3, as DNA: TGCAGCGTTGTTACAGGGCTTCCGACCGGGGAGCTGTTTTTT.

The chain has TRBV20-1 and TRBJ2-7; 10 nucleotides align to TRBD2. Germline CDR1 and CDR2: DFQATT and SNEGSKA (reference sequence). The V gene end was trimmed by 6 bases and the J gene end by 3 bases; junction bases not matched to a gene: 2. The CDR3 is made up of 12 amino acids. The CDR3 nucleotides read TGCAGTGCAGCGGGAGGGGACTACGAGCAGTACTTC. The encoded protein is CSAAGGDYEQYF.

This chain connects TRBV28 to TRBJ2-2, with TRBD2 matching 7 bases. The CDR3 is made up of 17 amino acids. Germline V lookup: CDR1 MDHEN, CDR2 SYDVKM. V was pared by 6 bases and J by 4 bases, with 14 bases of the junction left unmatched. The CDR3 sequence is CASRAAGLSAGTGELFF. In DNA, the CDR3 is TGTGCCAGCAGGGCAGCGGGATTATCGGCCGGCACCGGGGAGCTGTTTTTT.

V gene TRBV6-2 or TRBV6-3 combines with J gene TRBJ2-7; no definite D call. Germline V lookup: CDR1 MNHEY, CDR2 SVGEGT. The CDR3 contains 14 residues. The ends were cut back, 6 bases at V and 1 base at J, with 13 bases in the middle. CDR3 sequence reads: CASRPSTSSYEQYF. The CDR3 DNA reads TGTGCCAGCAGACCATCCACCAGTTCCTACGAGCAGTACTTC.

This clonotype appeared many times. V is TRBV12-3 or TRBV12-4 and J is TRBJ2-3; unclear D gene. The V end lost 6 bases, the J end lost 5 bases, and 9 bases lay between the germline ends. The length of the CDR3 is 12 residues. The chain's CDR3 is CASSFPKDTQYF. The CDR3 DNA is TGTGCCAGCAGCTTTCCTAAAGATACGCAGTATTTT.

The chain carries TRBV2 and TRBJ2-1; no clear D gene. V was cut by 8 bases and J by 5 bases, with 10 bases left in between. Looked up from germline, CDR1 is SNHLY and CDR2 is FYNNEI. CDR3 length: 12 residues. CDR3 nucleotide sequence: TGTGCCAGCTTGTACCGGAACAATGAGCAGTTCTTC. It encodes CASLYRNNEQFF.

This clonotype was seen ten or more times. V gene TRBV7-2 combines with J gene TRBJ2-4; tentatively, D is TRBD1 (6 bases). The V end was cut by 1 base, the J end by 5 bases, with 12 bases between. Per germline, CDR1 SGHTA and CDR2 FQGNSA. The CDR3 is 15 residues long. CDR3 DNA sequence: TGTGCCAGCAGCTTAGATCGTGGACAGCAAAACATTCAGTACTTC. Protein product: CASSLDRGQQNIQYF.

This clonotype was seen a few times. The chain carries TRBV20-1 and TRBJ1-1; perhaps TRBD1 as D (6 bases). Trimming pared 3 bases from V and 1 base from J, leaving 12 bases between. Germline V lookup: CDR1 DFQATT, CDR2 SNEGSKA (reference sequence). The length of the CDR3 is 14 residues. CDR3 region: CSARVTGSNTEAFF. The CDR3 nucleotides are TGCAGTGCTAGGGTAACAGGGTCGAACACTGAAGCTTTCTTT.

This clonotype has a handful of counts. This chain joins TRBV15 and TRBJ2-7, with D perhaps TRBD1 (5 bases). The length of the CDR3 is 16 residues. Trimming shortened V by 0 bases and J by 4 bases, and 16 bases separated the two germline ends. Germline CDR1 LNHNV, CDR2 YYDKDF (reference sequence). The CDR3 DNA is TGTGCCACCAGCAGAGATACAGGACCCCTCACATACGAGCAGTACTTC. This translates into CATSRDTGPLTYEQYF.

The chain is built from TRBV20-1 and TRBJ2-5; D remains unclear. Trimming left V 3 bases short and J 3 bases short, with 8 bases between. In germline, CDR1 is DFQATT, CDR2 SNEGSKA (reference sequence). The CDR3 sequence is 12 residues long. The CDR3: CSAREAKETQYF. DNA for the CDR3: TGCAGTGCTAGGGAAGCGAAAGAGACCCAGTACTTC.

The chain links TRBV12-3 or TRBV12-4 to TRBJ2-7; 7 positions agree with TRBD2. The V and J ends lost 5 bases and 4 bases, in that order; junction bases with no gene match: 14. The CDR3 sequence is 16 residues long. The CDR3 is CASSLRRGRGVYEQYF. CDR3 coding DNA: TGTGCCAGCAGTCTACGGCGCGGGAGAGGTGTTTACGAGCAGTACTTC.